This T cell receptor (beta chain) appears in the sequencing data of a study of neoadjuvant anti-PD-1 for oral cavity cancer. Regarding the study as a whole: Post-nivolumab, blood T cell clonality was significantly elevated in non-responders.

Regarding this clone: Its target is unknown.

PBMC libraries mostly used 400 to 550 ng of input genomic DNA, with six replicates per sample. Method: immunoSEQ multiplex PCR; TCRdb's copy keeps in-frame clones and lacks some. The table records about 32,000 clones, about 80% of them present only once. Time point defined: after neoadjuvant nivolumab, at surgical resection. These newly diagnosed stage II-IVA oral cavity squamous cell carcinoma patients had no prior systemic or radiation treatment. This CDR3 comprises 14 residues. The V gene lost 0 bases and the J gene lost 4 bases, with 9 bases spanning the gap. Germline CDR1 reads SGHTA; CDR2 reads FQGTGA.

V and J are TRBV7-3 and TRBJ1-1; tentatively, D is TRBD1 (6 bases). The sequence came from a person aged 40 to 85 with oral cavity squamous cell carcinoma. The sample in question was PBMCs, obtained after nivolumab (anti-PD-1) treatment. CDR3 bases: TGTGCCAGCAGCTTAACTGGAGGGGGCACTGAAGCTTTCTTT. Protein sequence: CASSLTGGGTEAFF.